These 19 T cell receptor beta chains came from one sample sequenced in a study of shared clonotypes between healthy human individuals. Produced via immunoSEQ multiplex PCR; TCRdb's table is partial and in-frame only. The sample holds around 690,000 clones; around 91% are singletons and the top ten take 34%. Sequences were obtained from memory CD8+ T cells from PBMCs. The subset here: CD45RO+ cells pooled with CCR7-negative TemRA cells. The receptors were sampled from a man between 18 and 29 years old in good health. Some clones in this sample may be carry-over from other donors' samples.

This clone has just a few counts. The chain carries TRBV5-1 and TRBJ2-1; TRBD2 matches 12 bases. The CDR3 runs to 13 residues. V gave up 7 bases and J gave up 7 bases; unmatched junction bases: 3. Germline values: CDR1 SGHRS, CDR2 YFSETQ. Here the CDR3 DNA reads TGCGCCAGCGAGGGGACTAGCGGGAATGAGCAGTTCTTC. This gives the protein CASEGTSGNEQFF.

The CDR3: CASKTWGRDTEAFF. The CDR3 region has the DNA TGTGCCAGCAAAACCTGGGGACGGGACACTGAAGCTTTCTTT. The chain couples TRBV6-6 to TRBJ1-1; weak D call: TRBD1 (5 bases). V was shortened by 7 bases and J by 3 bases, with 15 bases between the two germline ends. The CDR3 sequence is 14 residues long. Germline loops: CDR1 MNHNY, CDR2 SVGAGI (reference sequence).

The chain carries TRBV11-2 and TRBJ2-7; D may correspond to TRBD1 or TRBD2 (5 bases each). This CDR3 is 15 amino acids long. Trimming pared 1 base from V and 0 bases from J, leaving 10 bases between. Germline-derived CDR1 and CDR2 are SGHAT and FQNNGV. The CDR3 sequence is CASSLGRDLSYEQYF. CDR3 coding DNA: TGTGCCAGCAGCTTAGGCAGGGACCTCTCCTACGAGCAGTACTTC.

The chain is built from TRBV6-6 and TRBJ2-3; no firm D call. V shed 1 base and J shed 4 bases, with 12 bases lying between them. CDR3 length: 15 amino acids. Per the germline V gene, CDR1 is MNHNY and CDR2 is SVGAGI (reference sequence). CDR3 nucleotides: TGTGCCAGCAGTTACTTCTGGAACCGCCCAGATACGCAGTATTTT. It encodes CASSYFWNRPDTQYF.

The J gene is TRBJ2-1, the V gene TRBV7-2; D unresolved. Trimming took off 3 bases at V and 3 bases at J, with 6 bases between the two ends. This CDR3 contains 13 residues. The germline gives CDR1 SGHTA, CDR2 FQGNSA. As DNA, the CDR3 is TGTGCCAGCAGCTTTGGGGTCTACAATGAGCAGTTCTTC. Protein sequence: CASSFGVYNEQFF.

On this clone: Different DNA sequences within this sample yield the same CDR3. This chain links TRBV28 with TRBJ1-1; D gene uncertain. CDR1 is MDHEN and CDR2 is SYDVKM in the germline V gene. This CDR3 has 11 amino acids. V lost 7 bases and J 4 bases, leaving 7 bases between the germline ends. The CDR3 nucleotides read TGTGCCAGCACCCCAGGCACTGAAGCTTTCTTT. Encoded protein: CASTPGTEAFF.

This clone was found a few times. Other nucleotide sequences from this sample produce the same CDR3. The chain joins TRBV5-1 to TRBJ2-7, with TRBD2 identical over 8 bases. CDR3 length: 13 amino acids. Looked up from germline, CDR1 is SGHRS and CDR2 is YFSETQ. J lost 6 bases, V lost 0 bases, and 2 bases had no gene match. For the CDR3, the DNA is TGCGCCAGCAGCTTGGGTAGCGGGGCCGAGCAGTACTTC. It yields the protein CASSLGSGAEQYF.

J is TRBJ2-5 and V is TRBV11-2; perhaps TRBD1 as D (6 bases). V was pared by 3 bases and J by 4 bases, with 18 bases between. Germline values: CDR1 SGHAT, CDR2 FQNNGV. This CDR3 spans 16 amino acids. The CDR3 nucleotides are TGTGCCAGCAGCTTTCTCCCAGGGGCTTTGGGAGAGACCCAGTACTTC. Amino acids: CASSFLPGALGETQYF.

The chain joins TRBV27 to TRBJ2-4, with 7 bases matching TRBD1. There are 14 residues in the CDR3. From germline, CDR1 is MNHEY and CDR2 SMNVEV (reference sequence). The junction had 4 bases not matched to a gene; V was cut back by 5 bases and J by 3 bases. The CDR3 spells CASSLRDSKNIQYF. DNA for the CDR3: TGTGCCAGCAGTCTCCGGGACAGCAAAAACATTCAGTACTTC.

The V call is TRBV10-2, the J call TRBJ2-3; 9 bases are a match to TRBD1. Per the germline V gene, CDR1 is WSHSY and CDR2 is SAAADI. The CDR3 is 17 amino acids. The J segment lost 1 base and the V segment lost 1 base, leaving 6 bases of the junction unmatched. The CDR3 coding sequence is TGCGCCAGCAGTGAGTACGGGACAGGGCGCGGCACAGATACGCAGTATTTT. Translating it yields CASSEYGTGRGTDTQYF.

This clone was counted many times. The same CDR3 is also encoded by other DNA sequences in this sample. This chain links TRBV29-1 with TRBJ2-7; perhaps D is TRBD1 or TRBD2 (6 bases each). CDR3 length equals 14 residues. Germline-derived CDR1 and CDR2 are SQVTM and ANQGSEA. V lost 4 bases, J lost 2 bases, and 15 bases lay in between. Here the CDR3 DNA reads TGCAGCGTTGTTGGAGGGACACGGCCCTACGAGCAGTACTTC. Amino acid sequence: CSVVGGTRPYEQYF.

CDR3 protein: CASSVSGDSETQYF. The CDR3 DNA follows: TGTGCCAGCAGCGTCTCGGGAGATTCGGAGACCCAGTACTTC. The J gene is TRBJ2-5, the V gene TRBV9; a possible D gene is TRBD2 (6 bases). The CDR3 runs 14 residues. CDR1 is SGDLS, CDR2 YYNGEE, per germline. Trimming cost V 2 bases and J 5 bases, with 13 bases left between them.

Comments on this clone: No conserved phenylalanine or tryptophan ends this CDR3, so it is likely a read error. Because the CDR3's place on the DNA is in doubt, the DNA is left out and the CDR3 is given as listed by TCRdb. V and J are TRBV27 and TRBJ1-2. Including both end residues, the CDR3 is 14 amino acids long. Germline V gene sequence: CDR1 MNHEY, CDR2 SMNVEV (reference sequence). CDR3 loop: CASGSLPGPEGWTN.

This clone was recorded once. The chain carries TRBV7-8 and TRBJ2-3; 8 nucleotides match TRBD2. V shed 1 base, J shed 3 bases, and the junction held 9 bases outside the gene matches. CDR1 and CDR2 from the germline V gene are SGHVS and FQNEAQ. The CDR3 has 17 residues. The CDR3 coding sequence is TGTGCCAGCAGCTTAGTCACTAGCGGAGAAGTAACAGATACGCAGTATTTT. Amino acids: CASSLVTSGEVTDTQYF.

In DNA, the CDR3 is TGTGCCAGCATTAAGACTAGCGGTATCAACAATGAGCAGTTCTTC. Translated: CASIKTSGINNEQFF. V usage is TRBV28 and J usage is TRBJ2-1; 9 bases agree with TRBD2. The V gene's germline CDR1 is MDHEN and CDR2 SYDVKM. J lost 5 bases, V lost 7 bases, and 9 bases had no gene match. The CDR3 contains 15 residues.

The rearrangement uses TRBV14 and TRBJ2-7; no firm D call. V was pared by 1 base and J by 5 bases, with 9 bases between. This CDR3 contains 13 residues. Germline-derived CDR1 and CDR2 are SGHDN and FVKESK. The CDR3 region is CASSQVFKNEQYF. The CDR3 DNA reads TGTGCCAGCAGCCAAGTATTTAAGAACGAGCAGTACTTC.

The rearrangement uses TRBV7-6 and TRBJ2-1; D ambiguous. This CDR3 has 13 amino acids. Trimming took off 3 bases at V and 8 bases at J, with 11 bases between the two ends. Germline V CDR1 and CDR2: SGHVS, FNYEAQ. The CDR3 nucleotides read TGTGCCAGCAGCTTGGTTACCCTCCATGAGCAGTTCTTC. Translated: CASSLVTLHEQFF.

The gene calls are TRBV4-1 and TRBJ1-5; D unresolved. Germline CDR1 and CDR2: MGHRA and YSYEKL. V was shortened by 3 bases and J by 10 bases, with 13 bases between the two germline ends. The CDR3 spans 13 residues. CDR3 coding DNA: TGCGCCAGCAGCCAGGGATTAGATCGACCCCAGCATTTT. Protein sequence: CASSQGLDRPQHF.

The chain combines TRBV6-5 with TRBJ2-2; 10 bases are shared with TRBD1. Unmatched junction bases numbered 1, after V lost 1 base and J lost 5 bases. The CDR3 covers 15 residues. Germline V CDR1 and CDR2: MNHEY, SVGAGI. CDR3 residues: CASSYLGQGTGELFF. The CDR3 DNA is TGTGCCAGCAGTTACTTGGGACAGGGGACCGGGGAGCTGTTTTTT.